The source of this T cell receptor (beta chain) is a study of OX40 agonist ivuxolimab in advanced cancers. Regarding the study in general: The costimulatory receptor OX40 (CD134) was targeted by ivuxolimab, a fully human IgG2 agonistic monoclonal antibody. Peripheral TCRbeta sequencing aimed to test whether ivuxolimab altered TCR sequence diversity and caused clonal T-cell expansion. The dose-escalation cohort was around 83% male with a mean age of about 54 years, ranging from 23 to 79. Intravenous ivuxolimab was administered to patients every 2 weeks at six dose levels: 0.01, 0.1, 0.3, 1.5, 3 and 10 mg/kg. Partial responses were achieved by three dose-escalation patients, of whom one had hepatocellular carcinoma and two had cutaneous melanoma. The paper reports the monotherapy dose-escalation portion (N of about 50 patients) of the phase I ivuxolimab trial. Of the roughly 50 dose-escalation patients, hepatocellular carcinoma was present in 19, melanoma in roughly 15, renal cell carcinoma in 9 and head and neck cancer in 9. Patients were allowed to have had prior anti-PD-1, anti-PD-L1 or anti-CTLA-4 therapy, and approximately 41% of the dose-escalation patients had previously received checkpoint inhibitors. Study-level results and caveats: Which antigens the clonally expanded peripheral T cells were specific for was not determined. After ivuxolimab, more expanded clones were found on average in CD8+ T cells than in CD4+ T cells. In partial responders in the 0.1-3.0 mg/kg groups, normalized peripheral clonal expansion was found to be among the lowest, especially among CD8+ T cells. At doses from 0.1 to 3.0 mg/kg, clonal expansion was seen in both CD4+ and CD8+ blood T cells between baseline and week 6. Low levels of normalized T-cell clonal expansion were also seen in some patients who did not respond.

To sequence the TCRbeta CDR3 region, genomic DNA was isolated from the sorted cells. TCRbeta CDR3 regions were sequenced using the immunoSEQ Assay. TCRdb re-hosts the immuneACCESS table, in-frame sequences only. Its copies lack some clones; in the studies checked, an unresolved V gene accounts for under half of them, and the cause for the rest is not known. This sample gives 67,000 or so clones in total; approximately 90% of them show up just once. The ten largest clones take up approximately 1.1% of the sample. The trial excluded patients who had a history of autoimmune disease or who were on systemic immunosuppression. Peripheral blood for TCR sequencing was collected from all dose cohorts at baseline, on cycle 4 day 1, and on cycle 7 day 1. The samples were drawn from a first-in-human, open-label, multicenter phase I dose-escalation trial of ivuxolimab. Adults with locally advanced or metastatic head and neck squamous cell, hepatocellular, melanoma or renal cell carcinoma were enrolled in the trial. CD4+ and CD8+ T cells were sorted separately from peripheral blood before TCR sequencing.

On this clone itself: Its antigen is not yet known. No base quality information exists; no much larger clone differs at one position.

Based on the germline V gene, the CDR1 and CDR2 sequences are SGHDN and FVKESK. The CDR3 runs 14 amino acids, cysteine and phenylalanine included. Only the CDR3 portion is preserved as DNA: 42 bases, with reading frame beginning at the first base. Trimming removed 4 bases from V and 3 bases from J, leaving 12 bases between the germline ends. The V gene is TRBV14 and the J gene is TRBJ1-1; no D gene can be assigned with confidence. This sample comprised CD4+ or CD8+ T cells sorted from blood, obtained in a trial of the OX40 agonist ivuxolimab. The sequence came from an adult with an advanced solid tumor such as melanoma, head and neck, liver or kidney cancer. The DNA reads TGTGCCAGCAGCCCCCTATCTGGGTACACTGAAGCTTTCTTT. It specifies CASSPLSGYTEAFF.